This TCR beta chain was recovered during a study of blood T cell repertoires in COVID-19. About the study: Samples taken during acute and convalescent COVID-19 were collected in the United States, Italy and Spain.

In the authors' methods: The assay estimated nucleated cells by amplifying reference gene primers. The repertoire was sequenced with immunoSEQ multiplex PCR; TCRdb's copy has only in-frame clones and lacks some. Clonal size and the V and J genes are those of that table, whereas D and trimming came from the DNA. Of roughly 200,000 clones in the sample, roughly 84% are singletons; the top ten hold less than 2%. The sample taken for sequencing was peripheral blood. This receptor was taken from a human donor in a cohort sampled during active COVID-19.

CDR3 in amino acids: CASSQGGGGRGEQYF. DNA for the CDR3: TGTGCCAGCAGCCAAGGAGGCGGGGGGCGGGGAGAGCAGTACTTC. The chain couples TRBV3-1 (or the pseudogene TRBV3-2) to TRBJ2-7, with 8 positions matching TRBD2. CDR1 and CDR2 (germline): LGHDT, YNNKEL (reference sequence). The CDR3 extends over 15 amino acids. Unmatched junction bases numbered 9, after V lost 1 base and J lost 7 bases.